The 27 T cell receptor beta chains in this list originate from one sample, sequenced in a study of PD-1 blockade in classical Hodgkin lymphoma. The method was immunoSEQ multiplex PCR; TCRdb's version includes in-frame clones alone and lacks a portion of them. The sample shows approximately 7,000 clones, 60% to 85% of them seen only once. Time point reported: newly diagnosed, previously untreated cHL patient sample. Sequences were obtained from peripheral blood mononuclear cells (PBMCs). These receptors were collected from a human donor with classical Hodgkin lymphoma.

V is TRBV5-6 and J is TRBJ2-2; D is possibly TRBD2 (5 bases). V lost 1 base, J lost 7 bases, and 8 bases lay in between. The CDR3 is 13 amino acids. Germline V lookup: CDR1 SGHDT, CDR2 YYEEEE. The CDR3 sequence is CASSLLGDGELFF. Written as DNA, the CDR3 is TGTGCCAGCAGCTTGCTGGGAGACGGGGAGCTGTTTTTT.

As to this clone: The same CDR3 is also encoded by other DNA sequences in this sample. The J gene is TRBJ2-5, the V gene TRBV2, with TRBD1 matching over 7 bases. Trimming cost V 4 bases and J 5 bases; bases outside gene matches: 4. In germline, CDR1 is SNHLY, CDR2 FYNNEI. The CDR3 sequence is 13 residues long. The DNA for the CDR3 is TGTGCCAGCAGTGGGGACAGTCAGGAGACCCAGTACTTC. Amino acids: CASSGDSQETQYF.

The chain recombines TRBV28 with TRBJ2-3, with D possibly TRBD1 on 6 matching bases. CDR1 is MDHEN and CDR2 is SYDVKM in the germline V gene. The CDR3 runs to 13 residues. Trimming took 4 bases from V and 5 from J, leaving 10 bases between them. This chain's CDR3 is CASSSAGVDTQYF. The DNA for the CDR3 is TGTGCCAGCAGTTCGGCAGGGGTAGATACGCAGTATTTT.

This clone was counted a single time. V is TRBV2 and J is TRBJ2-6; a weak D match, TRBD1 (6 bases). Germline assignment: CDR1 SNHLY and CDR2 FYNNEI. This CDR3 has 15 residues. Trimming left V 3 bases short and J 3 bases short, with 9 bases between. CDR3 coding DNA: TGTGCCAGCAGTGAGCAGGGACATGGGGCCAACGTCCTGACTTTC. Translation: CASSEQGHGANVLTF.

This chain links TRBV18 with TRBJ1-1, with a weak D call TRBD1 (5 bases). V dropped 0 bases and J dropped 0 bases, with 17 bases sitting between them. Per germline, CDR1 KGHSH and CDR2 LQKENI. The CDR3 runs 18 residues. CDR3 in DNA: TGTGCCAGCTCACCACCAGGGGCCGGATCAGGCATGAACACTGAAGCTTTCTTT. This encodes CASSPPGAGSGMNTEAFF.

The CDR3 nucleotides read TGTGCCAGCAGTGACCCCTCCTACAATGAGCAGTTCTTC. It encodes CASSDPSYNEQFF. This sequence joins TRBV2 and TRBJ2-1; D is undetermined. In germline, CDR1 is SNHLY, CDR2 FYNNEI. V was pared by 3 bases and J by 0 bases, with 3 bases between. The CDR3 covers 13 residues.

The chain recombines TRBV7-8 with TRBJ2-7; perhaps TRBD1 as D (6 bases). Germline CDR1 is SGHVS and CDR2 is FQNEAQ. The CDR3 consists of 15 residues. V lost 5 bases, J lost 4 bases, and 18 bases lay in between. This chain's CDR3 is CASSPQGRVNYEQYF. The CDR3 DNA sequence: TGTGCCAGCAGCCCACAGGGAAGGGTGAATTACGAGCAGTACTTC.

V and J are TRBV28 and TRBJ2-5; no reliable D call. V lost 4 bases and J lost 0, with 3 bases in between. The CDR3 extends over 12 amino acids. Germline lookup yields CDR1 MDHEN and CDR2 SYDVKM. For the CDR3, the DNA is TGTGCCAGCAGTTCTTACCAAGAGACCCAGTACTTC. This codes for CASSSYQETQYF.

The J gene is TRBJ2-7, the V gene TRBV6-6; 9 nucleotides align to TRBD1. Germline values: CDR1 MNHNY, CDR2 SVGAGI (reference sequence). The length of the CDR3 is 14 residues. J lost 3 bases, V lost 6 bases, and 6 bases had no gene match. The CDR3 region has the DNA TGTGCCAGCAGCCGGGGACAGGGAAACTACGAGCAGTACTTC. It encodes CASSRGQGNYEQYF.

The chain links TRBV2 to TRBJ2-7; D remains unclear. V was pared by 1 base and J by 6 bases, with 10 bases between. This CDR3 is built from 13 residues. Germline-derived CDR1 and CDR2 are SNHLY and FYNNEI. CDR3 in DNA: TGTGCCAGCAGTGAAGGCAGGCCCCGCGAGCAGTACTTC. Translated, it gives CASSEGRPREQYF.

This sequence joins TRBV15 and TRBJ1-4; no clear D gene. V was trimmed by 0 bases and J by 6 bases, leaving 5 bases between them. The CDR3 spans 13 residues. Per germline, CDR1 LNHNV and CDR2 YYDKDF (reference sequence). The chain's CDR3 is CATSRDLDEKLFF. The CDR3, as DNA: TGTGCCACCAGCAGAGATTTAGATGAAAAACTGTTTTTT.

This clone has just one count. J is TRBJ1-2 and V is TRBV19; D gene unclear. CDR1 and CDR2 (germline): LNHDA, SQIVND (reference sequence). This CDR3 contains 15 residues. Trimming removed 10 bases from V and 0 bases from J, with 18 bases in between. The CDR3 DNA sequence: TGTGCCACCGGTCGGACCCTTTTAACTAACTATGGCTACACCTTC. Its protein is CATGRTLLTNYGYTF.

V gene TRBV6-1 combines with J gene TRBJ1-2; D gene unclear. CDR3 length: 12 amino acids. The germline gives CDR1 MNHNS, CDR2 SASEGT. V lost 4 bases, J lost 2 bases, and 5 bases lay in between. The CDR3 reads CASSGRNYGYTF. The CDR3 nucleotides are TGTGCCAGCAGTGGGCGAAACTATGGCTACACCTTC.

V is TRBV7-2 and J is TRBJ1-5; D might be TRBD1 (5 bases). In germline, CDR1 is SGHTA, CDR2 FQGNSA. This CDR3 has 13 residues. Trimming cost V 5 bases and J 5 bases, with 10 bases left between them. CDR3 sequence: CASSPGTDQPQHF. CDR3 nucleotide sequence: TGTGCCAGCAGCCCGGGGACGGATCAGCCCCAGCATTTT.

The V and J genes are TRBV2 and TRBJ1-1; possibly TRBD1 for D (6 bases). The CDR3 loop spans 14 amino acids. Per the germline V gene, CDR1 is SNHLY and CDR2 is FYNNEI. V dropped 2 bases and J dropped 4 bases, with 11 bases sitting between them. The CDR3 DNA reads as TGTGCCAGCAGTGAACTACAGGGCTTCACTGAAGCTTTCTTT. It encodes CASSELQGFTEAFF.

This chain uses TRBV5-1 with TRBJ2-7; a possible D gene is TRBD1 (6 bases). CDR1 SGHRS and CDR2 YFSETQ come from the germline V gene. Trimming took 0 bases from V and 2 from J, leaving 15 bases between them. The CDR3 is made up of 16 amino acids. CDR3 coding DNA: TGCGCCAGCAGCTTGGTGGACAGAGGCCAGCCCTACGAGCAGTACTTC. Its protein product is CASSLVDRGQPYEQYF.

The CDR3 DNA follows: TGTGCCAGCAGCTTAGCTCTTGGGGCGGATACGCAGTATTTT. Its protein is CASSLALGADTQYF. The chain carries TRBV7-2 and TRBJ2-3, with TRBD1 as a possible D gene (5 bases). The germline V and J ends were trimmed by 0 bases and 6 bases, with 10 bases remaining between them. Germline V gene lookup returns CDR1 SGHTA and CDR2 FQGNSA. The CDR3 is 14 amino acids. The entire variable domain, with the rest obtained from reference TRBV7-2 and TRBJ2-3, is as follows: GAGVSQSPSNKVTEKGKDVELRCDPISGHTALYWYRQSLGQGLEFLIYFQGNSAPDKSGLPSDRFSAERTGGSVSTLTIQRTQQEDSAVYLCASSLALGADTQYFGPGTRLTVL.

This clone was seen more than once but under ten times. CDR3 amino acids: CASSLSQIQGTGQETQYF. The CDR3, as DNA: TGTGCCAGCAGTTTATCTCAAATTCAGGGGACGGGGCAAGAGACCCAGTACTTC. The chain has TRBV28 and TRBJ2-5, with D perhaps matching TRBD1 (6 bases). The CDR3 runs 18 residues. Germline V gene data show CDR1 as MDHEN and CDR2 as SYDVKM. Trimming stripped 1 base from V and 2 bases from J, with 20 bases between.

The chain has TRBV19 and TRBJ2-7; D is unresolved. Germline V gene data show CDR1 as LNHDA and CDR2 as SQIVND (reference sequence). The CDR3 is 13 amino acids. V shed 4 bases and J shed 1 base, with 8 bases lying between them. In DNA, the CDR3 is TGTGCCAGTAGTAATGACGCTTCCTACGAGCAGTACTTC. This codes for CASSNDASYEQYF.

This CDR3 is CASSEGAGGGYGYTF. In DNA, the CDR3 is TGTGCCAGCAGTGAAGGGGCAGGGGGAGGCTATGGCTACACCTTC. V usage is TRBV6-1 and J usage is TRBJ1-2, with 7 bases fitting TRBD1. Looked up from germline, CDR1 is MNHNS and CDR2 is SASEGT. V lost 1 base to trimming and J lost 4 bases; unmatched junction nucleotides: 6. The CDR3 extends over 15 amino acids.

This clone is classed as medium-sized. This CDR3 is CASSPGQGEGTEAFF. The CDR3 nucleotides are TGTGCCAGCAGCCCTGGACAGGGGGAAGGCACTGAAGCTTTCTTT. The chain links TRBV5-6 to TRBJ1-1; 10 bases match TRBD1. CDR3 length equals 15 residues. Trimming cost V 4 bases and J 4 bases; bases outside gene matches: 7. CDR1 SGHDT and CDR2 YYEEEE come from the germline V gene.

The chain links TRBV4-1 to TRBJ2-5; D ambiguous. Trimming took off 0 bases at V and 5 bases at J, with 7 bases between the two ends. Germline V gene data show CDR1 as MGHRA and CDR2 as YSYEKL. This CDR3 contains 13 residues. CDR3: CASSQELIETQYF. The CDR3 bases are TGCGCCAGCAGCCAAGAACTTATCGAGACCCAGTACTTC.

The table lists this clone with a count of one. J is TRBJ2-3 and V is TRBV5-1; 9 bases are a match to TRBD2. The CDR3 contains 16 residues. J lost 4 bases, V lost 0 bases, and 6 bases had no gene match. Germline loops: CDR1 SGHRS, CDR2 YFSETQ. CDR3 in DNA: TGCGCCAGCAGCTTGGGAGCGGGGGGAAACGCAGATACGCAGTATTTT. This codes for CASSLGAGGNADTQYF. The full variable domain, its missing parts supplied by reference TRBV5-1 and TRBJ2-3, is KAGVTQTPRYLIKTRGQQVTLSCSPISGHRSVSWYQQTPGQGLQFLFEYFSETQRNKGNFPGRFSGRQFSNSRSEMNVSTLELGDSALYLCASSLGAGGNADTQYFGPGTRLTVL.

The rearrangement links TRBV5-1 to TRBJ2-1; 13 bases fit TRBD2. V trimming: 5 bases; J trimming: 10 bases; junction bases outside the gene matches: 6. CDR1 is SGHRS, CDR2 YFSETQ, per germline. The CDR3 consists of 14 residues. The CDR3 bases are TGCGCCAGCAGGGGACTAGCGGGGCCAGGAGAGCAGTTCTTC. Its translation: CASRGLAGPGEQFF.

The chain couples TRBV5-1 to TRBJ1-1; a weak D match, TRBD1 (6 bases). The CDR3 has 15 amino acids. From germline, CDR1 is SGHRS and CDR2 YFSETQ. V lost 0 bases and J 4 bases, leaving 13 bases between the germline ends. CDR3 residues: CASSLEGGGFTEAFF. As DNA, the CDR3 is TGCGCCAGCAGCTTGGAAGGGGGTGGCTTCACTGAAGCTTTCTTT.

The chain joins TRBV13 to TRBJ1-2; 9 bases fit TRBD1. This CDR3 has 15 amino acids. Germline CDR1 and CDR2: PRHDT and FYEKMQ (reference sequence). The ends lost 2 bases at V and 8 bases at J; junction bases unmatched: 9. The CDR3 loop is CASSLWGQGRIGYTF. In DNA, the CDR3 is TGTGCCAGCAGCTTATGGGGACAGGGACGGATCGGCTACACCTTC. Using reference TRBV13 and TRBJ1-2 for the parts outside the CDR3, the full variable domain is AAGVIQSPRHLIKEKRETATLKCYPIPRHDTVYWYQQGPGQDPQFLISFYEKMQSDKGSIPDRFSAQQFSDYHSELNMSSLELGDSALYFCASSLWGQGRIGYTFGSGTRLTVV.

CDR3 DNA sequence: TGTGCCAGCAGTTTTGTTGAGGGTCAGCACGAGCAGTACTTC. This codes for CASSFVEGQHEQYF. The chain combines TRBV28 with TRBJ2-7, with D tentatively TRBD2 (5 bases). The germline CDR1 and CDR2 sequences are MDHEN and SYDVKM. The V gene lost 3 bases and the J gene lost 5 bases, with 14 bases spanning the gap. The CDR3 totals 14 residues.